A selection of T cell receptor beta chains follows, all from one sample in a study of cytomegalovirus exposure and HLA in healthy donors. Measured with immunoSEQ multiplex PCR; TCRdb has only the in-frame clones, and not every one. Of 100,000 to 150,000 clones listed, just over 70% were seen once; the top ten hold under 3%. The specimen sequenced was PBMCs. These receptors were obtained from a woman aged 55-69 years in good health and CMV-seropositive. Both conserved end residues are part of each CDR3. Each record gives: clone size, J gene, D gene, CDR3 length, V gene, CDR3 DNA, CDR3 protein. The D gene is left open where the match is weak. Only part of the rows carry a size: once, few, many, or a class if the clone is expanded.

>.|TRBJ2-5|.|15|TRBV5-4
TGTGCCAGCAGCCTCCGGGGTGTTGAAGGAGAGACCCAGTACTTC
CASSLRGVEGETQYF
>few|TRBJ1-1|.|15|TRBV9
TGTGCCAGCAGCCCCCTCCGTCGACAGAACACTGAAGCTTTCTTT
CASSPLRRQNTEAFF
>.|TRBJ2-1|TRBD1|15|TRBV7-3
TGTGCCAGCAAAGCCCCTGGGACAGGGGTCCATGAGCAGTTCTTC
CASKAPGTGVHEQFF
>.|TRBJ1-2|.|12|TRBV18
TGTGCCAGCTCACCCAGACAGGAAGGATACACCTTC
CASSPRQEGYTF
>.|TRBJ2-5|TRBD2|16|TRBV7-6
TGTGCCAGCAGCCCGCAACTAGCGGGGATCCAAGAGACCCAGTACTTC
CASSPQLAGIQETQYF
>.|TRBJ2-7|.|13|TRBV7-3
TGTGCCAGCAGCTCCTCAGGGGGGTACGAGCAGTACTTC
CASSSSGGYEQYF
>.|TRBJ1-1|.|13|TRBV7-9
TGTGCCAGCAGCTCCTTTCAGGGGTCTGAAGCTTTCTTT
CASSSFQGSEAFF
>.|TRBJ1-4|.|13|TRBV5-1
TGCGCCAGCTCGAGGCGGCGAGGTGAAAAACTGTTTTTT
CASSRRRGEKLFF
>.|TRBJ2-1|TRBD2|17|TRBV4-2
TGTGCCAGCAGCCAAGTCATAGCGGGGGGCTCCTACAATGAGCAGTTCTTC
CASSQVIAGGSYNEQFF
>.|TRBJ2-3|TRBD2|18|TRBV4-1
TGCGCCAGCAGCCAGGTGGCCGGAGGGACTAGCGGGGTTGATACGCAGTATTTT
CASSQVAGGTSGVDTQYF
>.|TRBJ1-2|.|13|TRBV9
TGTGCCAGCAGCCCCGGAGAGGGCTATGGCTACACCTTC
CASSPGEGYGYTF
>.|TRBJ1-1|TRBD1|16|TRBV7-6
TGTGCCAGCAGCTTACCACAGGGGACAGCGAACACTGAAGCTTTCTTT
CASSLPQGTANTEAFF
>.|TRBJ2-7|.|13|TRBV4-3
TGCGCCAGCAGCCAAGATGCCGGGTACGAGCAGTACTTC
CASSQDAGYEQYF
>.|TRBJ2-1|TRBD2|17|TRBV5-1
TGCGCCAGCAGCCCACCTCAGGGGCGGGGGGGCGAAGATGAGCAGTTCTTC
CASSPPQGRGGEDEQFF
>.|TRBJ1-2|.|13|TRBV5-4
TGTGCCAGCAGCTTTGGGGGGGGCTATGGCTACACCTTC
CASSFGGGYGYTF
>few|TRBJ2-7|.|14|TRBV19
TGTGCCAGTAGTATAGGGGACATCTCCTACGAGCAGTACTTC
CASSIGDISYEQYF
>.|TRBJ1-2|TRBD1|12|TRBV5-4
TGTGCCAGCAGCTTCGGACAGGATGGCTACACCTTC
CASSFGQDGYTF
>.|TRBJ1-1|.|16|TRBV19
TGTGCCACCAAACCGGGACAAGGCCTCATGAACACTGAAGCTTTCTTT
CATKPGQGLMNTEAFF
>.|TRBJ2-7|TRBD1|15|TRBV9
TGTGCCAGCAGCGCACCAGGGGGATTTTCGAACGAGCAGTACTTC
CASSAPGGFSNEQYF
>medium-sized|TRBJ1-5|TRBD1|14|TRBV7-9
TGTGCCAGCAGCCCGGGGACAGGGGGTCAGCCCCAGCATTTT
CASSPGTGGQPQHF
>.|TRBJ1-1|.|17|TRBV19
TGTGCCAGTACTCTAAAGAGGGACACTTTTATGAACACTGAAGCTTTCTTT
CASTLKRDTFMNTEAFF
>.|TRBJ1-1|.|11|TRBV27
TGTGCCAGCAGCCATAACACTGAAGCTTTCTTT
CASSHNTEAFF
>once|TRBJ1-5|TRBD1|12|TRBV18
TGTGCCAGCTCAGACAGGGAGCAGCCCCAGCATTTT
CASSDREQPQHF
>.|TRBJ1-2|.|12|TRBV7-9
TGTGCCAGCAGCTTCCAGGGCGGTGGCTACACCTTC
CASSFQGGGYTF
>.|TRBJ1-4|.|15|TRBV9
TGTGCCAGCAGCCCAACCACAGGGCTGAAAGAAAAACTGTTTTTT
CASSPTTGLKEKLFF
>.|TRBJ2-3|TRBD1|23|TRBV15
TGTGCCACCAGTTCTCAGGCCTCAGGCGCGGGACAGGGAATTGAGATTGACGGGAGGACGCAGTATTTT
CATSSQASGAGQGIEIDGRTQYF
>.|TRBJ1-1|TRBD1|15|TRBV11-3
TGTGCCAGCAGCTTAGACGGACAGGGGGCCGCTGAAGCTTTCTTT
CASSLDGQGAAEAFF
>.|TRBJ1-3|.|15|TRBV10-3
TGTGCCATCAGTGACAAACAGGGTGCAGGAAACACCATATATTTT
CAISDKQGAGNTIYF
>.|TRBJ2-5|.|17|TRBV2
TGTGCCAGCAGTGGGTCCTTCAGAACAGGAAAAGAAGAGACCCAGTACTTC
CASSGSFRTGKEETQYF